This TCR beta chain originates from a study of OX40 agonist ivuxolimab in advanced cancers. Broadly, across the study: Ivuxolimab, which targeted the costimulatory receptor OX40 (CD134), was an agonistic, fully human IgG2 monoclonal antibody. Intravenous ivuxolimab was administered to patients every 2 weeks at six dose levels: 0.01, 0.1, 0.3, 1.5, 3 and 10 mg/kg. Of the roughly 51 patients in dose escalation, around 19 had hepatocellular carcinoma, some 15 had melanoma, 9 had renal cell carcinoma and 9 had head and neck cancer. In the dose-escalation cohort, 82.7% of patients were male, and the mean age was approximately 60 years, with a range of about 23 to 80. Prior anti-PD-1, anti-PD-L1 or anti-CTLA-4 therapy was permitted, and 40% of dose-escalation patients had received checkpoint inhibitors. Partial responses were achieved by three dose-escalation patients, of whom one had hepatocellular carcinoma and two had cutaneous melanoma. Peripheral TCRbeta sequencing was intended to test whether TCR sequence diversity was altered and clonal T-cell expansion was caused by ivuxolimab. The paper reports the monotherapy dose-escalation portion (N of about 47 patients) of the phase I ivuxolimab trial. General findings and caveats noted by the study authors: At doses from 0.1 to 3.0 mg/kg, clonal expansion was seen in both CD4+ and CD8+ blood T cells between baseline and week 6. The antigen specificity of the peripheral T cells that underwent clonal expansion was not determined. After ivuxolimab, CD8+ T cells had more expanded clones than CD4+ T cells on average. Partial responders in the 0.1-3.0 mg/kg groups had among the lowest normalized peripheral clonal expansion, especially among CD8+ T cells. Low levels of normalized T-cell clonal expansion were also seen in some patients who did not respond.

To sequence the TCRbeta CDR3 region, genomic DNA was isolated from the sorted cells. The immunoSEQ Assay was used to sequence the TCRbeta CDR3 regions. Here the immuneACCESS table is served through TCRdb, limited to in-frame sequences with V and J called. Missing clones are a known gap in these copies; in checked studies unresolved V genes cover under half, and the rest lacks a known reason. Recorded for this sample are 65,000 to 90,000 clones; approximately 90% of them occurred a single time. The leading ten clones occupy roughly 11% of the sample. V is clipped by 5 bases and J by 0 bases, and the sequence between their germline boundaries is 11 bases long. The germline V gene (reference sequence) provides CDR1 MNHEY and CDR2 SMNVEV. Counted from cysteine to phenylalanine, this CDR3 has 15 amino acids. Only the CDR3 part of the read is kept: 45 bases, read in frame from the first base. Notes on this clone: Its antigen remains undetermined. Base qualities are missing; no much larger clone stands one base away.

Patients with a history of autoimmune disease or receiving systemic immunosuppression were excluded from the trial. In every dose cohort, peripheral blood was drawn for TCR sequencing at baseline, cycle 4 day 1, and cycle 7 day 1. The samples were taken from a phase I, first-in-human, multicenter, open-label dose-escalation trial of ivuxolimab. Adults with locally advanced or metastatic head and neck squamous cell, hepatocellular, melanoma or renal cell carcinoma were enrolled in the trial. Before TCR sequencing, CD4+ T cells and CD8+ T cells from peripheral blood were sorted into separate populations.

The rearranged segments are TRBV27 and TRBJ1-5, with no confident D gene call. This sample comprised CD4+ or CD8+ T cells sorted from blood, obtained in a trial of the OX40 agonist ivuxolimab. This TCR was recovered from an adult with an advanced solid tumor such as melanoma, head and neck, liver or kidney cancer. The nucleotide sequence is given as TGTGCCAGCAGTGCTAAGAGGGATAGCAATCAGCCCCAGCATTTT. This codes for CASSAKRDSNQPQHF.